This TCR beta chain comes out of a study of T-cell reconstitution after alpha-beta-depleted transplantation in children. Whole-study findings and limits: T cells produced anew were the main source of T-cell counts and diversity one year after transplant. Diversity of TCRbeta at day 60 was high in some patients, arising from surviving recipient T cells and thymic progenitors. Alpha-beta T cells about two months after transplant reportedly derived from several hundred expanded graft clones.

Construction of the TCRbeta library involved unique molecular identifiers. TCRdb itself ran the PCR reads through MiXCR, one entry per CDR3 protein. This sample yields around 270,000 distinct CDR3 sequences, of which roughly 8.2% are seen a single time; approximately 9.6% belongs to the top ten. CDR3 length equals 12 residues. CDR1 and CDR2 (germline): MNHEY, SMNVEV (reference sequence). With 6 bases removed from V and 4 bases from J, the gap between germline ends came to 6 bases. Remarks on this clonotype: The antigen is not known.

The sample was peripheral blood, taken 360 days after TCRalphabeta/CD19-depleted stem cell transplant. The sequence was obtained from a female patient aged 2 to 10 who had a stem cell transplant for Fanconi anemia, so the T cells may come from the graft donor. The chain has TRBV27 and TRBJ1-4; D call uncertain. CDR3 protein: CASSYNNEKLFF. CDR3 bases: TGTGCCAGCAGCTACAATAATGAAAAACTGTTTTTT.